One sample yielded the 16 T cell receptor beta chains listed below, sequenced in a study of blood T cell repertoires in COVID-19 (TCRdb year 2020). The library was produced with the immunoSEQ multiplex PCR assay. TCRdb retrieved this table from immuneACCESS and kept in-frame rearrangements only. Not all clones are present; in checked studies, unresolved V genes account for under half, and no reason is known for the remainder. The sample profile shows 200,000 to 250,000 clones; roughly 85% of them were found once. About 2.4% of the sample is in the top ten clones. The sample was peripheral blood. The receptors here all came from a woman between 70 and 85 years old with COVID-19, enrolled during active disease.

The chain has TRBV6-5 and TRBJ2-7; 7 bases are shared with TRBD2. With 0 bases clipped from V and 5 bases from J, the junction kept 4 bases outside the gene matches. The germline CDR1 and CDR2 sequences are MNHEY and SVGAGI. This CDR3 has 14 residues. CDR3 amino acids: CASSYSSGNHEQYF. In DNA form, the CDR3 reads TGTGCCAGCAGTTACTCGAGCGGGAACCACGAGCAGTACTTC.

V gene TRBV19 combines with J gene TRBJ1-5; D ambiguous. Germline lookup yields CDR1 LNHDA and CDR2 SQIVND (reference sequence). This CDR3 region has 15 residues. V lost 5 bases and J 0 bases, leaving 11 bases between the germline ends. The CDR3 DNA follows: TGTGCCAGTAGTCCGCGACAACATAGCAATCAGCCCCAGCATTTT. It specifies CASSPRQHSNQPQHF.

The V and J genes are TRBV7-9 and TRBJ2-1, with 11 bases fitting TRBD2. The junction had 11 bases not matched to a gene; V was cut back by 4 bases and J by 9 bases. CDR3 size: 16 residues. The germline V gene has CDR1 SEHNR and CDR2 FQNEAQ (reference sequence). The chain's CDR3 is CASSSLSGRAGGEQFF. In DNA form, the CDR3 reads TGTGCCAGCAGCTCTCTTAGCGGGAGGGCCGGTGGTGAGCAGTTCTTC.

The chain has TRBV14 and TRBJ1-5, with a weak D call TRBD1 (5 bases). V was pared by 8 bases and J by 1 base, with 6 bases between. This CDR3 has 12 residues. Germline V lookup: CDR1 SGHDN, CDR2 FVKESK. The CDR3 loop is CASGGSNQPQHF. CDR3 sequence (DNA): TGTGCCAGCGGGGGGAGCAATCAGCCCCAGCATTTT.

This clone was recorded a few times. The chain recombines TRBV5-5 with TRBJ2-7; D is perhaps TRBD1 (5 bases). Germline values: CDR1 SGHKS, CDR2 YYEKEE (reference sequence). CDR3 size: 14 residues. Trimming removed 0 bases from V and 1 base from J, with 8 bases in between. For the CDR3, the DNA is TGTGCCAGCAGCTTGGGACAGAATTCCTACGAGCAGTACTTC. Translation: CASSLGQNSYEQYF. Using reference TRBV5-5 and TRBJ2-7 for the parts outside the CDR3, the full variable domain is DAGVTQSPTHLIKTRGQQVTLRCSPISGHKSVSWYQQVLGQGPQFIFQYYEKEERGRGNFPDRFSARQFPNYSSELNVNALLLGDSALYLCASSLGQNSYEQYFGPGTRLTVT.

CDR3 DNA: TGTGCCTGGATTCGTCTCCTGAATTTCGGGACAGATTTTAACTATGGCTACACCTTC. Translated: CAWIRLLNFGTDFNYGYTF. The chain couples TRBV30 to TRBJ1-2; the match to TRBD1 covers 7 bases. Germline trimming cut 4 bases from V and 1 base from J; bases unmatched to any gene: 21. Germline loops: CDR1 GTSNPN, CDR2 SVGIG (reference sequence). The CDR3 consists of 19 residues.

The chain links TRBV11-3 to TRBJ2-7; possibly TRBD2 for D (6 bases). This CDR3 spans 15 amino acids. Deletions cut 6 bases from V and 0 bases from J, with 15 bases between. Germline CDR1 SGHNT, CDR2 YENEEA. The CDR3 sequence is CASRGTGDSSYEQYF. In nucleotides, the CDR3 is TGTGCCAGCAGGGGGACGGGAGACTCCTCCTACGAGCAGTACTTC.

J is TRBJ2-7 and V is TRBV28; a weak D match, TRBD1 (7 bases). The V and J ends lost 3 bases and 5 bases respectively, with 11 bases between them. The germline V gene has CDR1 MDHEN and CDR2 SYDVKM. The CDR3 is made up of 13 amino acids. The CDR3 region is CASSLEGADEQYF. In nucleotides, the CDR3 is TGTGCCAGCAGTTTGGAGGGGGCGGACGAGCAGTACTTC.

The chain has TRBV2 and TRBJ1-1; 7 bases line up with TRBD1. The CDR3 is 12 residues long. Germline lookup yields CDR1 SNHLY and CDR2 FYNNEI. V was clipped by 6 bases and J by 5 bases; unmatched bases: 3. CDR3 protein: CASREDRTEAFF. CDR3 DNA: TGTGCCAGCAGAGAGGACAGGACTGAAGCTTTCTTT.

The rearrangement links TRBV7-3 to TRBJ2-3; no firm D call. Trimming pared 8 bases from V and 2 bases from J, leaving 8 bases between. CDR3 length: 12 residues. Per germline, CDR1 SGHTA and CDR2 FQGTGA. CDR3 loop: CASSRDTDTQYF. The CDR3 bases are TGTGCCAGCTCTCGAGACACAGATACGCAGTATTTT. Full variable domain (rest looked up from reference TRBV7-3 and TRBJ2-3): GAGVSQTPSNKVTEKGKYVELRCDPISGHTALYWYRQSLGQGPEFLIYFQGTGAADDSGLPNDRFFAVRPEGSVSTLKIQRTERGDSAVYLCASSRDTDTQYFGPGTRLTVL.

The chain uses TRBV12-3 or TRBV12-4 and TRBJ1-1; no firm D call. The CDR3 has 12 residues. The V end was cut by 4 bases, the J end by 3 bases, with 6 bases between. The CDR3 DNA follows: TGTGCCAGCAGTTACAGATACACTGAAGCTTTCTTT. It yields the protein CASSYRYTEAFF.

The chain uses TRBV30 and TRBJ1-6; 8 bases are shared with TRBD1. The V gene end was trimmed by 3 bases and the J gene end by 8 bases; junction bases not matched to a gene: 3. CDR3 size: 13 residues. Germline V gene data show CDR1 as GTSNPN and CDR2 as SVGIG (reference sequence). The CDR3 bases are TGTGCCTGGAGGGGACAGGCACATTCACCCCTCCACTTT. Its translation is CAWRGQAHSPLHF.

This clone was seen a few times. CDR3 amino acids: CASSQQGAGAFF. The DNA of the CDR3 is TGTGCCAGCAGCCAGCAGGGGGCAGGAGCTTTCTTT. The chain links TRBV3-1 (or the pseudogene TRBV3-2) to TRBJ1-1; 8 bases align to TRBD1. The CDR3 extends over 12 amino acids. Trimming took 3 bases from V and 10 from J; bases not matched to a gene: 4. CDR1 is LGHDT and CDR2 is YNNKEL in the germline V gene (reference sequence).

This chain uses TRBV6-5 with TRBJ2-7; 7 positions match TRBD2. The CDR3 sequence is 14 residues long. After removal of 2 bases from V and 2 bases from J, the junction contained 3 bases not matched to a gene. CDR1 and CDR2 from the germline V gene are MNHEY and SVGAGI. CDR3 residues: CASSYGGGPYEQYF. DNA for the CDR3: TGTGCCAGCAGTTACGGCGGGGGACCCTACGAGCAGTACTTC.

This clone has a single count. This chain uses TRBV3-1 (or the pseudogene TRBV3-2) with TRBJ2-6; D may be TRBD1 (6 bases). This CDR3 spans 19 amino acids. V was shortened by 0 bases and J by 4 bases, with 19 bases between the two germline ends. Germline CDR1 reads LGHDT; CDR2 reads YNNKEL (reference sequence). The CDR3 reads CASSQDMGRGSWGANVLTF. The CDR3, as DNA: TGTGCCAGCAGCCAAGATATGGGCAGGGGATCGTGGGGGGCCAACGTCCTGACTTTC.

The V call is TRBV7-2, the J call TRBJ2-5; 9 bases are shared with TRBD1. The germline V gene has CDR1 SGHTA and CDR2 FQGNSA. After removal of 1 base from V and 2 bases from J, the junction contained 8 bases not matched to a gene. CDR3 length: 17 residues. CDR3 bases: TGTGCCAGCAGCTTAGGGGGACAGGGCAAGAGACAAGAGACCCAGTACTTC. Its translation is CASSLGGQGKRQETQYF.